These T cell receptor beta chains were read from a single sample in a study of control samples from healthy donors and cancer patients. Using immunoSEQ multiplex PCR, the repertoire was profiled, and TCRdb retains in-frame clones only, with some absent. The sample yields some 190,000 clones, about 89% seen once. Sequences were obtained from blood. These receptors were taken from a young man in good health. The CDR3 runs from the conserved cysteine through the conserved F or W. The D gene is left open where the match is weak. Size tells how often a clone was seen (once, few, many) or the class of an expanded clone, and some rows leave it out.

clone_size,v_call,d_call,j_call,cdr3_aa,cdr3_nt
-,TRBV10-1,-,TRBJ2-2,CASSDRRWGTGELFF,TGCGCCAGCAGTGACCGGCGGTGGGGGACCGGGGAGCTGTTTTTT
-,TRBV2,-,TRBJ1-2,CASRAAGYGYTF,TGTGCCAGCAGGGCGGCCGGCTATGGCTACACCTTC
-,TRBV4-1,-,TRBJ1-2,CASSLGVGGRYYGYTF,TGCGCCAGCAGCCTTGGGGTAGGTGGGCGATACTATGGCTACACCTTC
-,TRBV7-9,-,TRBJ2-2,CASSLGGGVSGELFF,TGTGCCAGCAGCTTGGGGGGCGGGGTCTCCGGGGAGCTGTTTTTT
few,TRBV6-5,TRBD1,TRBJ2-2,CASSQGTANTGELFF,TGTGCCAGCAGTCAGGGGACAGCTAACACCGGGGAGCTGTTTTTT
few,TRBV6-6,-,TRBJ1-4,CASSWGEKLFF,TGTGCCAGCTCATGGGGGGAAAAACTGTTTTTT
once,TRBV12-3/TRBV12-4,-,TRBJ2-1,CASKASHEQFF,TGTGCCAGCAAGGCGTCCCATGAGCAGTTCTTC
-,TRBV19,-,TRBJ1-3,CASSISTARNTIYF,TGTGCCAGTAGTATATCGACAGCACGAAACACCATATATTTT
-,TRBV18,-,TRBJ2-1,CASSLLLDNEQFF,TGTGCCAGCTCACTCCTCTTGGACAATGAGCAGTTCTTC
-,TRBV7-9,-,TRBJ2-2,CATSGGELFF,TGTGCCACCAGCGGCGGGGAGCTGTTTTTT
-,TRBV7-9,TRBD1,TRBJ1-1,CASSSRQGPNTEAFF,TGTGCCAGCAGCTCGAGACAGGGGCCGAACACTGAAGCTTTCTTT
-,TRBV5-8,TRBD1,TRBJ1-5,CASSAGTGLQGRNQPQHF,TGTGCCAGCAGCGCCGGGACAGGGTTACAGGGGCGCAATCAGCCCCAGCATTTT
-,TRBV5-1,-,TRBJ1-3,CASSMEGSRGGNTIYF,TGCGCCAGCAGCATGGAGGGCTCCAGGGGCGGAAACACCATATATTTT
-,TRBV12-3/TRBV12-4,-,TRBJ2-2,CASSDSNTGELFF,TGTGCCAGCTCGGACAGTAACACCGGGGAGCTGTTTTTT
-,TRBV27,TRBD1,TRBJ2-1,CASSRNRGNEQFF,TGTGCCAGCAGCCGTAACAGGGGCAATGAGCAGTTCTTC
-,TRBV15,-,TRBJ2-4,CATYKPSPVAKNIQYF,TGTGCCACCTACAAACCATCTCCCGTAGCCAAAAACATTCAGTACTTC
-,TRBV7-8,-,TRBJ1-5,CASRGASEGQPQHF,TGTGCCAGCAGAGGGGCCTCCGAGGGTCAGCCCCAGCATTTT
-,TRBV16,TRBD1,TRBJ1-6,CASSQQTGRSPLHF,TGTGCCAGCAGCCAACAGACAGGGAGGTCACCCCTCCACTTT
-,TRBV5-6,TRBD2,TRBJ2-1,CASSRTSGGHNEQFF,TGTGCCAGCAGCCGAACTAGCGGGGGGCACAATGAGCAGTTCTTC
-,TRBV5-4,-,TRBJ1-1,CASTPRGDTEAFF,TGTGCCAGCACCCCACGGGGGGACACTGAAGCTTTCTTT
-,TRBV2,TRBD1,TRBJ2-6,CAWKQGSGANVLTF,TGTGCCTGGAAACAGGGGTCTGGGGCCAACGTCCTGACTTTC
-,TRBV6-5,TRBD1,TRBJ2-3,CASSYRGLTDTQYF,TGTGCCAGCTCGTACAGGGGCCTCACAGATACGCAGTATTTT
-,TRBV15,-,TRBJ1-4,CATSRDLGGVNEKLFF,TGTGCCACCAGCAGAGATCTCGGTGGGGTTAATGAAAAACTGTTTTTT
-,TRBV11-2,-,TRBJ1-4,CASSLGAGLLNEKLFF,TGTGCCAGCAGCTTAGGAGCGGGCCTCCTTAATGAAAAACTGTTTTTT
-,TRBV10-1,-,TRBJ2-3,CATAAPSTNTQYF,TGCGCCACTGCGGCACCGAGCACGAATACGCAGTATTTT
-,TRBV6-1,-,TRBJ2-2,CASSEAVARGTGELFF,TGTGCCAGCAGTGAAGCGGTGGCAAGGGGAACCGGGGAGCTGTTTTTT
-,TRBV11-2,-,TRBJ1-1,CASSYGGDTEAFF,TGTGCCAGCAGCTACGGGGGGGACACTGAAGCTTTCTTT
-,TRBV5-8,TRBD1,TRBJ2-1,CASSDPGRGFNNEQFF,TGTGCCAGCAGCGACCCGGGCAGGGGGTTTAACAATGAGCAGTTCTTC
-,TRBV5-1,-,TRBJ1-3,CASSLGHRDLGNTIYF,TGCGCCAGCAGCTTGGGGCACCGGGACCTCGGAAACACCATATATTTT